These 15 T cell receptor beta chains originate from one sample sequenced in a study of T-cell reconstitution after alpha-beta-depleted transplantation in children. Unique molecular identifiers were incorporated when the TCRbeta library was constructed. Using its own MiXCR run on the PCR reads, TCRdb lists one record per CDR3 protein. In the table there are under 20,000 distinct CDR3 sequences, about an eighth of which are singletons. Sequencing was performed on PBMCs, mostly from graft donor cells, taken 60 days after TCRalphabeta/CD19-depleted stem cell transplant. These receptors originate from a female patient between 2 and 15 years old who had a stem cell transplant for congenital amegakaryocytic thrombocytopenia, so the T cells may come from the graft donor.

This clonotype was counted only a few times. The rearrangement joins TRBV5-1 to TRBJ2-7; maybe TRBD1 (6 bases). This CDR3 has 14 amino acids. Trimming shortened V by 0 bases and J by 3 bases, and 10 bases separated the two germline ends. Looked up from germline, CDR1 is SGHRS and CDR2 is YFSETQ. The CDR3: CASSLGRGGYEQYF. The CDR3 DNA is TGCGCCAGCAGCTTGGGCAGGGGCGGCTACGAGCAGTACTTC.

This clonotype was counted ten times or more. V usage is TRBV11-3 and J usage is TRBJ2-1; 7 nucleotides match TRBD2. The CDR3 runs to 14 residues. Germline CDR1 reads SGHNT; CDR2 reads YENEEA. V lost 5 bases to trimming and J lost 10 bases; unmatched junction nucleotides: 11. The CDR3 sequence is CASSGREINSEQFF. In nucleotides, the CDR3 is TGTGCCAGCAGCGGGCGGGAGATAAACAGCGAGCAGTTCTTC.

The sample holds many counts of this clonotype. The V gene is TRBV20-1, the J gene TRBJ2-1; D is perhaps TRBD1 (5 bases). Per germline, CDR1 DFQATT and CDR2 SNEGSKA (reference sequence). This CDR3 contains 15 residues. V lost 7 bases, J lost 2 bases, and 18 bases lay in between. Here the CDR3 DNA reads TGCAGTGATACGAACGTTAGGGGTCCCTACAATGAGCAGTTCTTC. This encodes CSDTNVRGPYNEQFF.

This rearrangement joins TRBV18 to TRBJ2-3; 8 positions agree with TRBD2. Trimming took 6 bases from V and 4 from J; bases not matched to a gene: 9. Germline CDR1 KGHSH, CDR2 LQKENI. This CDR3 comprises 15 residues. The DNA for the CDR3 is TGTGCCAGCTCTCCAAGCGGGAGTCCCTCAGATACGCAGTATTTT. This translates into CASSPSGSPSDTQYF.

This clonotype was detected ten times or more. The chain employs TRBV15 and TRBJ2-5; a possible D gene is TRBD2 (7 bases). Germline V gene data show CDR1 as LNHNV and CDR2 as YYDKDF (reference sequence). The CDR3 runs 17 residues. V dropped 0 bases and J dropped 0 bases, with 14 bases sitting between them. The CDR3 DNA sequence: TGTGCCACCAGCAGAGATCGGGGCGGGGGCTACCAAGAGACCCAGTACTTC. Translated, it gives CATSRDRGGGYQETQYF.

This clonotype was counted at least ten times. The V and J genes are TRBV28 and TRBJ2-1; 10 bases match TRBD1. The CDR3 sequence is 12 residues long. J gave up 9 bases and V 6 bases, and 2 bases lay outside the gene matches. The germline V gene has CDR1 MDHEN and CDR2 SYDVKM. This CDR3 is CASRTGGVEQFF. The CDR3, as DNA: TGTGCCAGCAGGACAGGGGGCGTTGAGCAGTTCTTC. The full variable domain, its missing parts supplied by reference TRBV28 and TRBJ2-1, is DVKVTQSSRYLVKRTGEKVFLECVQDMDHENMFWYRQDPGLGLRLIYFSYDVKMKEKGDIPEGYSVSREKKERFSLILESASTNQTSMYLCASRTGGVEQFFGPGTRLTVL.

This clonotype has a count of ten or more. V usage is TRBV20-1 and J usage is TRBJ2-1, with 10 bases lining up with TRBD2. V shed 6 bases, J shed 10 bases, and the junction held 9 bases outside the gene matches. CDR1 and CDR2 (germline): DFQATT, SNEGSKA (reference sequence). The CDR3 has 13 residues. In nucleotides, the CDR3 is TGCAGTGCGCCGGGACTAGCGAACTACGAGCAGTTCTTC. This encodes CSAPGLANYEQFF.

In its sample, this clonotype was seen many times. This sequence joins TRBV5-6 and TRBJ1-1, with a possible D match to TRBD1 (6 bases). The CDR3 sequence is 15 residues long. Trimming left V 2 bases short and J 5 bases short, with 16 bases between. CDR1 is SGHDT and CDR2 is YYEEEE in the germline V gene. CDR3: CASSLFRDMWTEAFF. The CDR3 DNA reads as TGTGCCAGCAGCTTATTTCGGGACATGTGGACTGAAGCTTTCTTT.

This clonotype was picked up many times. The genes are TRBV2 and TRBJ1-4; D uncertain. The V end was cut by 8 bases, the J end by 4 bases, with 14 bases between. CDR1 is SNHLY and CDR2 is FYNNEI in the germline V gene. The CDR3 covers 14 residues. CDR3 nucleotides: TGTGCCAGCGGATGGAGGACCGATAATGAAAAACTGTTTTTT. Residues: CASGWRTDNEKLFF.

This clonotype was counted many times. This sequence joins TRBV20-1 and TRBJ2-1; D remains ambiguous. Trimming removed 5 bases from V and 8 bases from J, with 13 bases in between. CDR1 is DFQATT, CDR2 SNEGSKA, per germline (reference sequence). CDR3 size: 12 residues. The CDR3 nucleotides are TGCAGTGCTCCTCAACCGACGGATGAGCAGTTCTTC. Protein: CSAPQPTDEQFF.

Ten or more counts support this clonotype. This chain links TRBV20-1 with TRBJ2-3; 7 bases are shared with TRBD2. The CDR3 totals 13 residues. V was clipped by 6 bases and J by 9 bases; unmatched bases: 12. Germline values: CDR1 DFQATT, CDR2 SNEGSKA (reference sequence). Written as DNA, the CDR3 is TGCAGTGCCTTAGCGGCGGCGGGAGACACGCAGTATTTT. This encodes CSALAAAGDTQYF.

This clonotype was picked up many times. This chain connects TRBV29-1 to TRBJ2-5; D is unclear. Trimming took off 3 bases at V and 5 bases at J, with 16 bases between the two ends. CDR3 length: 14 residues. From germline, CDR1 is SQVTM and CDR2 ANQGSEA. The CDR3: CSVEKEPTGETQYF. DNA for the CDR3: TGCAGCGTTGAGAAGGAGCCCACCGGGGAGACCCAGTACTTC.

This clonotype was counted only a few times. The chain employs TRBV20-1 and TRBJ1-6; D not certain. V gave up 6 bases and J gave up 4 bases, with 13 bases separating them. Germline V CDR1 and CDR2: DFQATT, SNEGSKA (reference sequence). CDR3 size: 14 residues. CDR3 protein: CSARQGQYNSPLHF. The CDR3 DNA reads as TGCAGTGCGCGGCAAGGCCAGTATAATTCACCCCTCCACTTT.

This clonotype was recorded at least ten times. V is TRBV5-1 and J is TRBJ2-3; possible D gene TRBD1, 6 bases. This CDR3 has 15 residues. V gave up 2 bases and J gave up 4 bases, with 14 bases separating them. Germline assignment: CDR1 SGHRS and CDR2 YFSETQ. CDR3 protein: CASSLRGMNADTQYF. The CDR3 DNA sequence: TGCGCCAGCAGCTTAAGGGGGATGAACGCAGATACGCAGTATTTT.

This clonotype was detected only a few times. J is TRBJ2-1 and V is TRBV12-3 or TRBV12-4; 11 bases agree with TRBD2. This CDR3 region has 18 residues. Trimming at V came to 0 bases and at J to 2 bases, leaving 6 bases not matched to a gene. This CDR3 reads CASSLAFRLAGTYNEQFF. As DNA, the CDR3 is TGTGCCAGCAGTTTAGCATTTAGACTAGCGGGAACCTACAATGAGCAGTTCTTC.